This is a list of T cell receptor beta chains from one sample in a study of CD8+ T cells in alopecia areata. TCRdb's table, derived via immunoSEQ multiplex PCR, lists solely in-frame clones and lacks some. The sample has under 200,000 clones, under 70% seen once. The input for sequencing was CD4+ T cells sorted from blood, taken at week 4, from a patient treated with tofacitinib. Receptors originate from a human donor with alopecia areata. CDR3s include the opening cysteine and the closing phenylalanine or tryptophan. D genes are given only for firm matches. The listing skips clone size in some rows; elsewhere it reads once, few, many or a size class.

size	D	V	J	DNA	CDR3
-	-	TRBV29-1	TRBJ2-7	TGCAGCGTTGAAGCGGGCCGGGACGAGCAGTACTTC	CSVEAGRDEQYF
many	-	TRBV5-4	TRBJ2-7	TGTGCCAGCTCGTCGGAGGGGGACTACTATAGCTCCTACGAGCAGTACTTC	CASSSEGDYYSSYEQYF
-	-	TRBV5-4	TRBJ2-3	TGTGCCAGCAGCCGCGCCACAGATACGCAGTATTTT	CASSRATDTQYF
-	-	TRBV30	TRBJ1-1	TGTGCCTCGGCAGTGGGTGAAGCTTTCTTT	CASAVGEAFF
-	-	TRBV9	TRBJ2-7	TGTGCCAGCAGCGCCGAGGACCCTCCCTACGAGCAGTACTTC	CASSAEDPPYEQYF
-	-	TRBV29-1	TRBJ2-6	TGCAGCGTTGATTCGGCGGACTCTGGGGCCAACGTCCTGACTTTC	CSVDSADSGANVLTF
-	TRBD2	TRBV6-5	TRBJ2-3	TGTGCCAGCAGACCGGGACTAGCTAGCACAGATACGCAGTATTTT	CASRPGLASTDTQYF
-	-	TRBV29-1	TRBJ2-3	TGCAGCGTTGATTCGGGGGCAGATACGCAGTATTTT	CSVDSGADTQYF
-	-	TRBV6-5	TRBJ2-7	TGTGCCAGCAGTTACTCTCGGACAAACTACGAGCAGTACTTC	CASSYSRTNYEQYF
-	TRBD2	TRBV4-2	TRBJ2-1	TGTGCCAGCAGCCATGCGAAACCCGGGACTAGCGGGGAAGATGAGCAGTTCTTC	CASSHAKPGTSGEDEQFF
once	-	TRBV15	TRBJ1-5	TGTGCCACCAGCAGAGGCTGGGAGGGTCAGCCCCAGCATTTT	CATSRGWEGQPQHF